These 27 T cell receptor beta chains came from one sample sequenced in a study of blood T cell repertoires in COVID-19. The assay was immunoSEQ multiplex PCR, and TCRdb's table has in-frame clones only and misses some. The table lists roughly 200,000 clones, roughly 83% of them singletons, with 25% to 35% in the top ten. The specimen was peripheral blood. These receptors were collected from a man between 35 and 55 years old with acute or convalescent COVID-19.

The chain carries TRBV10-3 and TRBJ1-1; D not resolved. The ends were cut back, 10 bases at V and 0 bases at J, with 15 bases in the middle. This CDR3 comprises 14 residues. Germline CDR1 reads ENHRY; CDR2 reads SYGVKD. In DNA, the CDR3 is TGTGCCACCGGGGAGGGCGATATGAACACTGAAGCTTTCTTT. It codes for CATGEGDMNTEAFF.

The chain couples TRBV7-9 to TRBJ1-2, with 7 bases lining up with TRBD1. The CDR3 covers 17 residues. V lost 5 bases and J lost 1; bases outside the gene matches: 13. Per germline, CDR1 SEHNR and CDR2 FQNEAQ (reference sequence). The CDR3 coding sequence is TGTGCCAGCAGCACGCACCTCGGGACAGATGATAACTATGGCTACACCTTC. Its protein is CASSTHLGTDDNYGYTF.

The rearrangement uses TRBV18 and TRBJ2-1; tentatively, D is TRBD2 (5 bases). The CDR3 has 12 residues. Per the germline V gene, CDR1 is KGHSH and CDR2 is LQKENI. Trimming removed 6 bases at V and 15 bases at J, with 18 bases between. CDR3 nucleotide sequence: TGTGCCAGCTCGCCGTCCACAGAGGGAAGGTTCTTC. Translating it yields CASSPSTEGRFF.

This chain uses TRBV7-8 with TRBJ2-1, with D unclear. This CDR3 has 13 residues. V shed 5 bases and J shed 4 bases, with 9 bases lying between them. Germline CDR1 reads SGHVS; CDR2 reads FQNEAQ. The chain's CDR3 is CASSQLSYNEQFF. The DNA of the CDR3 is TGTGCCAGCAGCCAATTATCGTACAATGAGCAGTTCTTC.

This sequence joins TRBV19 and TRBJ1-2; no clear D gene. The CDR3 covers 14 residues. Germline V gene data show CDR1 as LNHDA and CDR2 as SQIVND (reference sequence). V was clipped by 3 bases and J by 0 bases, with 8 bases between them. The CDR3 bases are TGTGCCAGTAGTATGCCGGGAGCTAACTATGGCTACACCTTC. Its protein is CASSMPGANYGYTF.

The chain couples TRBV5-6 to TRBJ1-1; TRBD1 agrees at 8 bases. V was clipped by 5 bases and J by 6 bases; unmatched bases: 9. Looked up from germline, CDR1 is SGHDT and CDR2 is YYEEEE. This CDR3 has 14 residues. CDR3 sequence reads: CASSRTGPGSEAFF. The DNA for the CDR3 is TGTGCCAGCAGTAGGACAGGGCCTGGGTCTGAAGCTTTCTTT.

The gene calls are TRBV2 and TRBJ1-5, with D possibly matching TRBD1 (6 bases). The V and J ends lost 8 bases and 1 base respectively, with 15 bases between them. This CDR3 is 15 amino acids long. Germline CDR1 reads SNHLY; CDR2 reads FYNNEI. This chain's CDR3 is CASRSGQTSNQPQHF. In DNA, the CDR3 is TGTGCCAGCCGATCGGGACAAACAAGCAATCAGCCCCAGCATTTT.

DNA for the CDR3: TGTGCCAGCTCACCAGTGGGGGGAGTGAACACTGAAGCTTTCTTT. Encoded protein: CASSPVGGVNTEAFF. The rearrangement joins TRBV18 to TRBJ1-1, with D possibly being TRBD1 (5 bases). The CDR3 totals 15 residues. Germline loops: CDR1 KGHSH, CDR2 LQKENI. Trimming shortened V by 2 bases and J by 0 bases, and 10 bases separated the two germline ends.

In its sample, this clone was seen many times. J is TRBJ2-1 and V is TRBV24-1; TRBD2 might be the D (6 bases). In germline, CDR1 is KGHDR, CDR2 SFDVKD. Trimming stripped 9 bases from V and 2 bases from J, with 19 bases between. The CDR3 is 16 residues long. The CDR3 protein is CATFLAERTTYNEQFF. CDR3 coding DNA: TGTGCCACCTTCTTAGCGGAGCGCACAACCTACAATGAGCAGTTCTTC.

For the CDR3, the DNA is TGTGCCAGCAGTAGTACCAGGGCCCACTATGGCTACACCTTC. This translates into CASSSTRAHYGYTF. The J gene is TRBJ1-2, the V gene TRBV2; D may be TRBD1 (5 bases). With 5 bases removed from V and 3 bases from J, the gap between germline ends came to 13 bases. Germline CDR1 reads SNHLY; CDR2 reads FYNNEI. The CDR3 runs 14 residues.

The rearrangement links TRBV10-3 to TRBJ2-5; 11 nucleotides match TRBD2. The V and J ends lost 2 bases and 2 bases, in that order; junction bases with no gene match: 1. CDR1 and CDR2 from the germline V gene are ENHRY and SYGVKD. CDR3 length: 15 residues. The CDR3 DNA reads TGTGCCATCAGTGAGGGGACTAGCGGACAAGAGACCCAGTACTTC. It yields the protein CAISEGTSGQETQYF.

The CDR3 region is CATSPGLAGGSHTQYF. The CDR3 nucleotides are TGTGCCACCAGCCCGGGACTAGCGGGAGGGTCGCATACGCAGTATTTT. The genes are TRBV15 and TRBJ2-3; 16 nucleotides align to TRBD2. CDR1 is LNHNV, CDR2 YYDKDF, per germline (reference sequence). The CDR3 length is 16 residues. V was clipped by 5 bases and J by 7 bases; unmatched bases: 6.

Only a few counts were recorded for this clone. The rearrangement uses TRBV7-3 and TRBJ2-3; possibly TRBD2 for D (6 bases). This CDR3 comprises 14 residues. Trimming cost V 6 bases and J 2 bases, with 12 bases left between them. Germline V gene sequence: CDR1 SGHTA, CDR2 FQGTGA. For the CDR3, the DNA is TGTGCCAGCAGATCGAGCGGGTTCACAGATACGCAGTATTTT. It codes for CASRSSGFTDTQYF.

CDR3 nucleotides: TGCAGTGCTAGTAACGGGACAGGTGGTTATAGCAATCAGCCCCAGCATTTT. This gives the protein CSASNGTGGYSNQPQHF. The V and J genes are TRBV20-1 and TRBJ1-5; 8 nucleotides align to TRBD1. The CDR3 spans 17 residues. V trimming: 3 bases; J trimming: 0 bases; junction bases outside the gene matches: 10. CDR1 and CDR2 (germline): DFQATT, SNEGSKA (reference sequence).

The CDR3 DNA is TGTGCCAGCAGCAAAGAAGACAGGGGGACTGGCTACACCTTC. Translation: CASSKEDRGTGYTF. The rearrangement joins TRBV21-1 to TRBJ1-2; the D segment call TRBD1 is taken from the table without a DNA check. TRBV21-1 corresponds to a pseudogene. This CDR3 has 14 amino acids.

The rearrangement links TRBV5-1 to TRBJ1-1; possible D gene TRBD1, 5 bases. The V gene's germline CDR1 is SGHRS and CDR2 YFSETQ. Trimming stripped 1 base from V and 5 bases from J, with 9 bases between. There are 13 residues in the CDR3. The DNA of the CDR3 is TGCGCCAGCAGCTTGTCAGGGCAGACTGAAGCTTTCTTT. Translating gives CASSLSGQTEAFF.

V gene TRBV30 combines with J gene TRBJ1-6, with TRBD1 matching 8 bases. Germline V CDR1 and CDR2: GTSNPN, SVGIG (reference sequence). Trimming removed 4 bases from V and 5 bases from J; junction bases left unmatched: 4. CDR3 length: 14 amino acids. CDR3 bases: TGTGCCTGGACCCAGGGACAGGATAATTCACCCCTCCACTTT. Protein: CAWTQGQDNSPLHF.

This chain uses TRBV5-1 with TRBJ2-5, with 9 bases that match TRBD2. The CDR3 runs to 14 residues. The V gene's germline CDR1 is SGHRS and CDR2 YFSETQ. Losses at the gene ends were 3 bases for V and 7 bases for J; bases not matched to a gene: 7. CDR3 protein: CASSSDWRGGTQYF. The DNA of the CDR3 is TGCGCCAGCAGCTCTGATTGGCGGGGGGGGACCCAGTACTTC. Looking up the rest from reference TRBV5-1 and TRBJ2-5 gives the full variable domain: KAGVTQTPRYLIKTRGQQVTLSCSPISGHRSVSWYQQTPGQGLQFLFEYFSETQRNKGNFPGRFSGRQFSNSRSEMNVSTLELGDSALYLCASSSDWRGGTQYFGPGTRLLVL.

This clone was seen a single time. This chain joins TRBV27 and TRBJ2-7, with 9 nucleotides matching TRBD2. The V gene end was trimmed by 3 bases and the J gene end by 7 bases; junction bases not matched to a gene: 7. Germline loops: CDR1 MNHEY, CDR2 SMNVEV (reference sequence). The CDR3 is made up of 14 amino acids. CDR3 residues: CASSFALAGGEQYF. As DNA, the CDR3 is TGTGCCAGCAGTTTTGCACTAGCGGGCGGTGAGCAGTACTTC.

The rearrangement links TRBV13 to TRBJ2-1; 9 bases fit TRBD2. V was pared by 5 bases and J by 4 bases, with 9 bases of the junction left unmatched. CDR1 is PRHDT and CDR2 is FYEKMQ in the germline V gene (reference sequence). This CDR3 is 16 amino acids long. The CDR3 region has the DNA TGTGCCAGCAGCGCCCTAGCGGGGTGGGGGTACAATGAGCAGTTCTTC. It is translated as CASSALAGWGYNEQFF.

V usage is TRBV18 and J usage is TRBJ1-2; D not certain. CDR1 and CDR2 (germline): KGHSH, LQKENI. The ends were cut back, 2 bases at V and 8 bases at J, with 18 bases in the middle. This CDR3 spans 15 amino acids. CDR3 sequence reads: CASSPVRESLGGYTF. The CDR3 DNA follows: TGTGCCAGCTCACCAGTAAGGGAGTCCCTCGGGGGCTACACCTTC.

The chain has TRBV28 and TRBJ2-2; no firm D call. The CDR3 is 16 residues long. Deletions cut 7 bases from V and 1 base from J, with 16 bases between. CDR1 and CDR2 from the germline V gene are MDHEN and SYDVKM. The CDR3 DNA is TGTGCCAGCACTCGAGACACCTCTCTGAACACCGGGGAGCTGTTTTTT. Translated: CASTRDTSLNTGELFF.

This clone occurred a few times. The chain employs TRBV5-1 and TRBJ2-1, with TRBD1 as a possible D gene (5 bases). There are 13 residues in the CDR3. Trimming removed 5 bases at V and 5 bases at J, with 11 bases between. CDR1 is SGHRS and CDR2 is YFSETQ in the germline V gene. In nucleotides, the CDR3 is TGCGCCAGCAGAGTGACAGATAACAATGAGCAGTTCTTC. Protein sequence: CASRVTDNNEQFF.

The count of this clone is one. The genes are TRBV3-1 (or the pseudogene TRBV3-2) and TRBJ2-6; 11 nucleotides match TRBD2. Germline V lookup: CDR1 LGHDT, CDR2 YNNKEL (reference sequence). The CDR3 totals 20 residues. Germline trimming cut 4 bases from V and 1 base from J; bases unmatched to any gene: 12. This CDR3 reads CASSPEVIAGGPSGANVLTF. In DNA form, the CDR3 reads TGTGCCAGCAGCCCAGAAGTTATAGCGGGAGGGCCTTCTGGGGCCAACGTCCTGACTTTC.

The rearrangement uses TRBV11-2 and TRBJ1-3; D is possibly TRBD1 (6 bases). V was trimmed by 2 bases and J by 0 bases, leaving 20 bases between them. The CDR3 totals 19 residues. Germline V lookup: CDR1 SGHAT, CDR2 FQNNGV. The CDR3 here is CASSLFGTSPWDSGNTIYF. CDR3 coding DNA: TGTGCCAGCAGCTTATTTGGGACATCACCTTGGGACTCTGGAAACACCATATATTTT.

The V and J genes are TRBV29-1 and TRBJ2-1; 7 bases are a match to TRBD2. Trimming removed 6 bases from V and 0 bases from J; junction bases left unmatched: 5. The CDR3 runs to 14 residues. Looked up from germline, CDR1 is SQVTM and CDR2 is ANQGSEA. Here the CDR3 reads CSVTPSGSYNEQFF. The CDR3, as DNA: TGCAGCGTCACACCTAGCGGCTCCTACAATGAGCAGTTCTTC.

V gene TRBV5-1 combines with J gene TRBJ2-3; maybe TRBD2 (6 bases). The V and J ends lost 1 base and 4 bases respectively, with 16 bases between them. CDR1 and CDR2 from the germline V gene are SGHRS and YFSETQ. This CDR3 is 16 amino acids long. CDR3 residues: CASSLYGGVSSDTQYF. In DNA, the CDR3 is TGCGCCAGCAGCTTGTACGGGGGAGTAAGCTCAGATACGCAGTATTTT.